The text below deals with one TCR beta chain. Its antigen is undetermined. This sample was taken from a study of radiotherapy plus CTLA-4 blockade in lung cancer. Study-wide findings and caveats: With interferon-beta, early dynamics of blood T cell clones were reported to best predict response.

Per germline, CDR1 SGHNT and CDR2 YYREEE (reference sequence). The germline V and J ends were trimmed by 4 bases and 2 bases, with 19 bases remaining between them. The CDR3 contains 17 residues. Some clones are missing from TCRdb's copy, which holds only in-frame ones; the method was immunoSEQ multiplex PCR. This sample has some 49,000 clones, with around 83% found just once. This rearrangement joins TRBV5-4 to TRBJ2-1, with D possibly matching TRBD2 (6 bases). The sample was peripheral blood, taken from a patient treated with radiotherapy plus ipilimumab. The clonotype comes from a human donor with non-small cell lung cancer whose response to radiotherapy plus ipilimumab could not be evaluated. The CDR3 is CASSGPGERGTYNEQFF. The CDR3 DNA is TGTGCCAGCAGCGGACCGGGAGAACGGGGAACCTACAATGAGCAGTTCTTC.